This paragraph reports one TCR beta chain. This record comes from a study of blood T cell repertoires in COVID-19. Study-level information: Acute-phase and convalescent COVID-19 samples originated in the United States, Italy and Spain. In each case, the material was cDNA or gDNA derived from T cells, B-cell-depleted T cells, or PBMCs.

Germline CDR1 GTSNPN, CDR2 SVGIG (reference sequence). The CDR3 contains 16 residues. Trimming pared 0 bases from V and 0 bases from J, leaving 12 bases between. Authors' methods: Quantification of nucleated cells was approximated via reference gene primer amplification. Here immunoSEQ multiplex PCR was the method, and the copy in TCRdb shows in-frame clones only, minus some. The DNA was the basis for D and trimming; V, J and clone size are from that table. The data show 75,000 to 90,000 clones, 90% to 95% seen once. Sequencing was done on a sample of peripheral blood. The receptor's source is a woman aged 45-60 years in a cohort sampled during active COVID-19. The J gene is TRBJ1-5, the V gene TRBV30, with D possibly being TRBD1 (5 bases). For the CDR3, the DNA is TGTGCCTGGAGTGTAACAGGCCAGATTAGCAATCAGCCCCAGCATTTT. Translated, it gives CAWSVTGQISNQPQHF.